One and the same sample provided the 19 T cell receptor beta chains below, sequenced in a study of blood T cell repertoires in COVID-19. Clones were sequenced by immunoSEQ multiplex PCR, and TCRdb holds only the in-frame ones, with some missing. The sample includes 200,000 to 250,000 clones, roughly 76% of them seen just once. The sequencing input was peripheral blood. Source of these receptors: a woman of 80 years or more with COVID-19, enrolled during active disease.

In this sample, this clone turned up many times. The chain is built from TRBV2 and TRBJ2-1; weak D call: TRBD1 (6 bases). CDR1 and CDR2 (germline): SNHLY, FYNNEI. This CDR3 has 14 residues. Trimming took 6 bases from V and 5 from J, leaving 14 bases between them. CDR3 region: CASRDDRFNNEQFF. The CDR3 DNA follows: TGTGCCAGCAGGGACGACAGGTTCAACAATGAGCAGTTCTTC.

V gene TRBV5-1 combines with J gene TRBJ1-4, with D possibly being TRBD1 (6 bases). V was clipped by 3 bases and J by 2 bases, with 8 bases between them. CDR3 size: 14 residues. Per germline, CDR1 SGHRS and CDR2 YFSETQ. CDR3 DNA: TGCGCCAGCAGCTACCAGGGGACTAATGAAAAACTGTTTTTT. Its translation is CASSYQGTNEKLFF.

V usage is TRBV3-1 (or the pseudogene TRBV3-2) and J usage is TRBJ2-7; D not certain. Germline V CDR1 and CDR2: LGHDT, YNNKEL (reference sequence). This CDR3 spans 17 amino acids. V was pared by 1 base and J by 1 base, with 17 bases between. CDR3 sequence (DNA): TGTGCCAGCAGCCAAGCCCGCTCGCGCGGCTTTTCCTACGAGCAGTACTTC. This gives the protein CASSQARSRGFSYEQYF.

This rearrangement joins TRBV29-1 to TRBJ1-5, with TRBD1 identical over 7 bases. In germline, CDR1 is SQVTM, CDR2 ANQGSEA. The J segment lost 0 bases and the V segment lost 4 bases, leaving 6 bases of the junction unmatched. The CDR3 totals 15 residues. The CDR3 DNA is TGCAGCGTTGTAACGGGACAGCTTAGCAATCAGCCCCAGCATTTT. Encoded protein: CSVVTGQLSNQPQHF.

The V and J genes are TRBV30 and TRBJ1-1, with 7 nucleotides matching TRBD1. J lost 1 base, V lost 3 bases, and 5 bases had no gene match. Germline V gene lookup returns CDR1 GTSNPN and CDR2 SVGIG (reference sequence). This CDR3 has 14 residues. The DNA of the CDR3 is TGTGCCTGGAGGCCCGGGACAGAGAACACTGAAGCTTTCTTT. Translation: CAWRPGTENTEAFF.

This chain joins TRBV2 and TRBJ2-1; 8 bases map to TRBD1. The CDR3 runs 15 residues. The germline CDR1 and CDR2 sequences are SNHLY and FYNNEI. Unmatched junction bases numbered 6, after V lost 6 bases and J lost 2 bases. DNA of the CDR3: TGTGCCAGCAGGCCCGGGACAGGAGCCTACAATGAGCAGTTCTTC. This codes for CASRPGTGAYNEQFF.

CDR3 sequence reads: CATSDTGFSGLYEQYF. CDR3 in DNA: TGTGCCACCAGTGATACAGGGTTTTCGGGACTATACGAGCAGTACTTC. The V and J genes are TRBV24-1 and TRBJ2-7, with a possible D match to TRBD2 (7 bases). CDR1 is KGHDR, CDR2 SFDVKD, per germline. This CDR3 has 16 amino acids. The V gene lost 3 bases and the J gene lost 4 bases, with 18 bases spanning the gap.

The chain combines TRBV4-1 with TRBJ2-5, with 7 nucleotides matching TRBD1. The length of the CDR3 is 14 residues. The ends lost 5 bases at V and 1 base at J; junction bases unmatched: 4. Germline-derived CDR1 and CDR2 are MGHRA and YSYEKL. The CDR3 DNA follows: TGCGCCAGCAGCGACCGGGACAGCCAAGAGACCCAGTACTTC. Residues: CASSDRDSQETQYF.

V gene TRBV19 combines with J gene TRBJ1-1, with a tentative D call TRBD1 (6 bases). This CDR3 region has 13 residues. Per germline, CDR1 LNHDA and CDR2 SQIVND (reference sequence). V was shortened by 6 bases and J by 6 bases, with 14 bases between the two germline ends. CDR3 region: CASSPREGAEAFF. CDR3 DNA sequence: TGTGCCAGTAGCCCCCGAGAGGGGGCTGAAGCTTTCTTT.

The chain employs TRBV24-1 and TRBJ2-1, with 9 nucleotides matching TRBD1. In germline, CDR1 is KGHDR, CDR2 SFDVKD. After removal of 12 bases from V and 1 base from J, the junction contained 3 bases not matched to a gene. CDR3 length: 13 amino acids. The CDR3, as DNA: TGTGCCGCCGGGACAGGGTCCTACAATGAGCAGTTCTTC. Protein product: CAAGTGSYNEQFF.

This clone has only a few counts. The J gene is TRBJ2-7, the V gene TRBV7-9, with 12 bases aligning to TRBD1. This CDR3 spans 17 amino acids. V lost 5 bases and J lost 7; bases outside the gene matches: 15. Germline V gene data show CDR1 as SEHNR and CDR2 as FQNEAQ (reference sequence). The CDR3 is CASSTTRDRGLLGEQYF. DNA for the CDR3: TGTGCCAGCAGCACAACCCGGGACAGGGGGCTCCTCGGGGAGCAGTACTTC.

V gene TRBV5-4 combines with J gene TRBJ2-5; tentative D call: TRBD2 (7 bases). CDR1 and CDR2 (germline): SGHNT, YYREEE (reference sequence). The V gene lost 4 bases and the J gene lost 4 bases, with 17 bases spanning the gap. This CDR3 is 15 amino acids long. CDR3 nucleotides: TGTGCCAGCAGCGCCCGGGGGGCCCTCGGAGAGACCCAGTACTTC. Amino acids: CASSARGALGETQYF.

V and J are TRBV29-1 and TRBJ2-5; TRBD2 matches 13 bases. The CDR3 is 15 amino acids. V was clipped by 4 bases and J by 5 bases; unmatched bases: 7. Germline lookup yields CDR1 SQVTM and CDR2 ANQGSEA. The CDR3 region has the DNA TGCAGCGTTGGCGGGAGGACTAGCGGGAGTGAGACCCAGTACTTC. It encodes CSVGGRTSGSETQYF.

The gene calls are TRBV3-1 (or the pseudogene TRBV3-2) and TRBJ2-7; D unclear. V lost 4 bases, J lost 6 bases, and 7 bases lay in between. Germline values: CDR1 LGHDT, CDR2 YNNKEL (reference sequence). The CDR3 runs to 11 residues. The DNA of the CDR3 is TGTGCCAGCAGCCTCCGGAGCGAGCAGTACTTC. Amino acid sequence: CASSLRSEQYF.

This clone appeared once. V is TRBV19 and J is TRBJ2-5; 7 bases are shared with TRBD1. The CDR3 spans 13 residues. CDR1 and CDR2 from the germline V gene are LNHDA and SQIVND (reference sequence). V dropped 6 bases and J dropped 3; count of bases not matched to a gene: 4. CDR3 DNA sequence: TGTGCCAGTAGGGGGACAGCAAAAGAGACCCAGTACTTC. It yields the protein CASRGTAKETQYF.

The chain has TRBV11-3 and TRBJ2-1, with a possible D match to TRBD2 (6 bases). Trimming cost V 3 bases and J 7 bases, with 13 bases left between them. This CDR3 spans 14 amino acids. In germline, CDR1 is SGHNT, CDR2 YENEEA. The CDR3 bases are TGTGCCAGCAGCTTGCGGGACTCCTTAAATGAGCAGTTCTTC. Residues: CASSLRDSLNEQFF.

The J gene is TRBJ2-7, the V gene TRBV20-1; weak D call: TRBD2 (6 bases). The CDR3 covers 10 residues. Trimming cost V 6 bases and J 9 bases, with 12 bases left between them. CDR1 is DFQATT, CDR2 SNEGSKA, per germline (reference sequence). The CDR3 sequence is CSALHGGQYF. CDR3 DNA sequence: TGCAGTGCCCTCCACGGGGGGCAGTACTTC.

The J gene is TRBJ1-1, the V gene TRBV27; D is unclear. Germline CDR1 reads MNHEY; CDR2 reads SMNVEV (reference sequence). The CDR3 contains 15 residues. V was trimmed by 6 bases and J by 3 bases, leaving 17 bases between them. CDR3 protein: CASRDERMQHTEAFF. CDR3 bases: TGTGCCAGCAGGGATGAGAGGATGCAGCACACTGAAGCTTTCTTT.

CDR3 region: CASSLGQFTGNTIYF. DNA for the CDR3: TGTGCCAGCAGCTTAGGCCAGTTCACTGGAAACACCATATATTTT. The chain recombines TRBV11-2 with TRBJ1-3; D unclear. Per the germline V gene, CDR1 is SGHAT and CDR2 is FQNNGV. The CDR3 loop spans 15 amino acids. With 1 base removed from V and 2 bases from J, the gap between germline ends came to 9 bases.